A selection of T cell receptor beta chains follows, all from one sample in a study of cytomegalovirus exposure and HLA in healthy donors. This table comes from immunoSEQ multiplex PCR, and its TCRdb copy is limited to in-frame clones, with some not included. The data show under 150,000 clones, less than 85% seen once. Sequencing input: PBMCs. The receptors were sampled from a woman between 50 and 59 years old in good health and CMV-seropositive. Both conserved end residues are trimmed from each CDR3. Size is omitted from some rows. Given values are once, few, many or a class for expanded clones.

clone_size v_call cdr3_aa
. TRBV13 ASSPRGGEGIETQY
few TRBV29-1 SAGGNYGYT
. TRBV4-3 ASSQETYEQY
. TRBV28 ASSFGGPGANVLT
once TRBV4-3 ASSRDRGNYGYT
once TRBV5-1 ASSPGGTDTQY
. TRBV7-2 ASSLAPTGSYNEQF
. TRBV7-9 ASSPWEGRNTEAF
few TRBV7-6 ASSQGGWANVLT
. TRBV19 ASSIGRAGTEAF
. TRBV5-1 ASSLGTGTDTQY
. TRBV10-3 AISESEVDTEAF
. TRBV9 ASSVGSAVQETQY
. TRBV9 ASTLSAGGPHNEQF
. TRBV5-1 ASRPGLAGEDTQY
. TRBV7-2 ASSLSYDSANYGYT
. TRBV28 ASSWVGAGEKENTIY
. TRBV6-1 ATSSAEETQY
. TRBV29-1 SVETALGHEQY
. TRBV7-9 ASSSPDGGLYGYT
. TRBV12-5 ASGLVGGIYGYT
. TRBV5-4 ASSQDGSSSTDTQY
. TRBV7-9 ASRSNRGWDYGYT
. TRBV21-1 ASSKGRG
once TRBV30 AWSEQVNTEAF
. TRBV5-3 ARSLRAGDSNQPQH
. TRBV9 ASSVVPVSSGNTIY
. TRBV4-3 ASSRSGEQF
. TRBV28 ASSRGSGANVLT
. TRBV5-1 ASSFAGDSYEQY
. TRBV7-8 ASSLGPGGGEQF
. TRBV19 ASSTLGQGRMSSYEQY
. TRBV19 ASSIVQGGYEKLF
. TRBV7-9 ASSLVYRGFNQPQH
. TRBV4-1 ASSHRLRQDSTDTQY
. TRBV28 ASSPPGNPEAF
once TRBV28 ATVGQQETQY
. TRBV18 ASSPSGDYGYT
. TRBV6-5 ASSYSEGNTEAF
few TRBV6-6 ASSYSSGTGELF
. TRBV5-4 ASSFGGHDEKLF
. TRBV10-2 ASSELSGGNQPQH
. TRBV4-1 ASSQGQGVSTDTQY
. TRBV2 ASSAHRLAGGPNIQY
. TRBV11-2 ASSWDRTYEQY
. TRBV7-2 ASRPRLGNTGELF
. TRBV6-4 ASSDSGGSGANVLT
. TRBV19 ASSPGGYEQY
. TRBV12-2 ASRLALSGREGYEQY
. TRBV2 ASSDFGTGNQPQH
. TRBV4-3 ASSQGLAAKEASYNEQF
. TRBV10-1 ASSEFRTSGDHNEQF
once TRBV7-9 ASSSTARGLVRDKVYT
. TRBV6-1 ASSDPRGGSYEQY
. TRBV7-2 ASSSGPEGEQF